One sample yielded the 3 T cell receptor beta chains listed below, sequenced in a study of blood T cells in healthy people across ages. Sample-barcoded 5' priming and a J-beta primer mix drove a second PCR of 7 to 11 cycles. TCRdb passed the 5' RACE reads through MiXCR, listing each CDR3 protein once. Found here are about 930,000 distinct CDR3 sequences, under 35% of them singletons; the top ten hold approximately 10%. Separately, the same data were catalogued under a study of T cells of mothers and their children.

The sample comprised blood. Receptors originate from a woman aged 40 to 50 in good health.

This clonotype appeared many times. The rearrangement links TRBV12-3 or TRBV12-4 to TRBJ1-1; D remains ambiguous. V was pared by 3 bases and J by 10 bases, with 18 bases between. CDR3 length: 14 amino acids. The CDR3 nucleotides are TGTGCCAGCAGTTTTTACGGGCCGCGAGGAAGAGCTTTCTTT. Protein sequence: CASSFYGPRGRAFF.

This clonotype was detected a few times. CDR3 sequence (DNA): TGTGCCAGCAGCCTTAGCGGGGCAACAACCGGGGAGCTGTTTTTT. Encoded protein: CASSLSGATTGELFF. The chain recombines TRBV7-2 with TRBJ2-2; 8 bases line up with TRBD2. The V segment lost 5 bases and the J segment 5 bases; nucleotides outside the gene matches: 7. Germline V gene sequence: CDR1 SGHTA, CDR2 FQGNSA. The CDR3 runs to 15 residues.

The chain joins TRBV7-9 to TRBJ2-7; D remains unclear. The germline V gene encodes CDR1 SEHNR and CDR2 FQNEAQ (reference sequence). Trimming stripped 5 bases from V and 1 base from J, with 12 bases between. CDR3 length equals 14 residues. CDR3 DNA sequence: TGTGCCAGCAGCATCGTGGACGGATCCTACGAGCAGTACTTC. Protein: CASSIVDGSYEQYF.